This T cell receptor (beta chain) is from a study of shared clonotypes between healthy human individuals. J was trimmed by 6 bases and V by 5 bases; bases with no gene match: 7. The CDR3 sequence is 16 residues long. Germline values: CDR1 SGHNT, CDR2 YYREEE (reference sequence). Sequencing was at deep level. TCRdb's copy holds only in-frame clones and misses some; the assay was immunoSEQ multiplex PCR. The sample includes fewer than 1.4 million clones, about 84% of them seen just once. Only one count was recorded for this clone. The origin of this receptor is a man aged 18-30 years in good health. Some clones in this sample may be carry-over from other donors' samples. The source material was memory CD4+ T cells from PBMCs. The subset: CD45RA-negative fraction. V usage is TRBV5-4 and J usage is TRBJ2-1; 14 nucleotides match TRBD2. CDR3 in amino acids: CASSGRLAGGPNEQFF. Here the CDR3 DNA reads TGTGCCAGCAGTGGACGACTAGCGGGAGGGCCCAATGAGCAGTTCTTC.